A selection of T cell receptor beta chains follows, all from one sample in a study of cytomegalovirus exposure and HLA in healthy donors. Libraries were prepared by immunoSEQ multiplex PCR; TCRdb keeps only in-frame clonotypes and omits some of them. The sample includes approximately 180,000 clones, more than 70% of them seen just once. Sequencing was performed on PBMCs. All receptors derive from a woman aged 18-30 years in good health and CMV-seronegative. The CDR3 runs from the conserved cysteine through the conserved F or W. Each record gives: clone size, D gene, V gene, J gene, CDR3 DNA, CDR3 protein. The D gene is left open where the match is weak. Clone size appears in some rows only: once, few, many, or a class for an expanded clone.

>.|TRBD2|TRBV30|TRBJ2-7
TGTGCCTGGAGTGTGGGGACTAGCGCAAGCTCCTACGAGCAGTACTTC
CAWSVGTSASSYEQYF
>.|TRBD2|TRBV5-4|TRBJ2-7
TGTGCCAGCAGCTCTGGACTAGCGGGCCGCTACGAGCAGTACTTC
CASSSGLAGRYEQYF
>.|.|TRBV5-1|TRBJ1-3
TGCGCCAGCAGCCTTAGACAGGACCCAGGAAACACCATATATTTT
CASSLRQDPGNTIYF
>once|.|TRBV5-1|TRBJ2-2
TGCGCCAGCAGCTTGATAGGAGGCACCGGGGAGCTGTTTTTT
CASSLIGGTGELFF
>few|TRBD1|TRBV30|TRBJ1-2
TGTGCCTGGACCCGACAGGGTGTGGGAGGCTACACCTTC
CAWTRQGVGGYTF
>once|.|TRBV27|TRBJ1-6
TGTGCCAGCAGTAATGGACAGATTTATAATTCACCCCTCCACTTT
CASSNGQIYNSPLHF
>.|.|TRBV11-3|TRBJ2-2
TGTGCCAGCAGCTTCCGGGGGGCAGGCGCGAACACCGGGGAGCTGTTTTTT
CASSFRGAGANTGELFF
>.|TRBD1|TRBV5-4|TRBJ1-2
TGTGCCAGCAGTCCCCCCGTTTGGACAGGGTATGGCTACACCTTC
CASSPPVWTGYGYTF
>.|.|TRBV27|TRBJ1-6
TGTGCCAGCAGTGTCGACCTCATCCAGGGTCGTGGATCACCCCTCCACTTT
CASSVDLIQGRGSPLHF
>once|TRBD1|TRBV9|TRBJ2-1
TGTGCCAGCAGCGTACAGGGGGCCTCCTACAATGAGCAGTTCTTC
CASSVQGASYNEQFF
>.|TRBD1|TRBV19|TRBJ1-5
TGTGCCAGCCAAGGGGGACAGGGAGGCAATCAGCCCCAGCATTTT
CASQGGQGGNQPQHF
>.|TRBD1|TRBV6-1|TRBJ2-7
TGTGCCAGCAGTCCTGACAGGGGCTACGAGCAGTACTTC
CASSPDRGYEQYF
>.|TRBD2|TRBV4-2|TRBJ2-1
TGTGCCAGCAGCCCGCCGACTAGCGGGGGACTCAATGAGCAGTTCTTC
CASSPPTSGGLNEQFF
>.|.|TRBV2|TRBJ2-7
TGTGCCAGCGCTCTGGGCCAGAGCTCCTACGAGCAGTACTTC
CASALGQSSYEQYF